The 31 T cell receptor beta chains listed next were all sequenced from one sample in a study of T cells in Graves' hyperthyroidism and ophthalmopathy. RNA transcripts provided the source from which TCR beta CDR3 regions were amplified. The HTBI primer set served for first-round RT-PCR of the TCR CDR3. TCRdb processed the multiplex PCR reads anew with MiXCR; each CDR3 protein has one entry. Of a few hundred thousand distinct CDR3 sequences in the sample, approximately 44% were seen once. Sample: peripheral blood or thyroid tissue (not recorded which). The receptor source for this set is an adult woman with Graves' disease, either hyperthyroidism or ophthalmopathy (not recorded which).

CDR3 amino acids: CSASFKKDRQKAFF. In DNA form, the CDR3 reads TGCAGCGCCTCTTTTAAAAAGGACAGGCAAAAGGCTTTCTTT. This chain connects TRBV29-1 to TRBJ1-1; the match to TRBD1 covers 7 bases. Per the germline V gene, CDR1 is SQVTM and CDR2 is ANQGSEA. The CDR3 sequence is 14 residues long. The trim removed 7 bases at V and 11 bases at J, leaving 19 bases unmatched.

This clonotype was recorded a few times. This chain connects TRBV7-9 to TRBJ1-1; D may be TRBD1 (6 bases). V was cut by 2 bases and J by 7 bases, with 17 bases left in between. The CDR3 spans 15 residues. Germline CDR1 reads SEHNR; CDR2 reads FQNEAQ (reference sequence). CDR3 bases: TGTGCCAGCAGCTTAAATCGGGGGCCCTACAATGAAGCTTTCTTT. Its protein is CASSLNRGPYNEAFF.

The CDR3 sequence: CASSSVITDTEAFF. Here the CDR3 DNA reads TGCGCCAGCAGCTCTGTCATTACGGACACTGAAGCTTTCTTT. J is TRBJ1-1 and V is TRBV5-1; the D is unclear. CDR1 and CDR2 from the germline V gene are SGHRS and YFSETQ. The CDR3 length is 14 residues. Trimming removed 3 bases from V and 3 bases from J, with 12 bases in between.

This clonotype was counted many times. In DNA form, the CDR3 reads TGTGCCACCAGTGGGGACGGAGGTCGAGCTTTCTTT. Its protein product is CATSGDGGRAFF. The chain carries TRBV24-1 and TRBJ1-1; D might be TRBD1 (5 bases). The length of the CDR3 is 12 residues. Trimming pared 5 bases from V and 10 bases from J, leaving 13 bases between. Germline CDR1 is KGHDR and CDR2 is SFDVKD.

This clonotype was seen a single time. The chain has TRBV2 and TRBJ1-2; D gene uncertain. CDR1 is SNHLY and CDR2 is FYNNEI in the germline V gene. The CDR3 is 12 residues long. V was cut by 6 bases and J by 6 bases, with 11 bases left in between. The CDR3 sequence: CASSQQRDGYTF. CDR3 sequence (DNA): TGTGCCAGCAGCCAACAGAGGGATGGCTACACCTTC.

This clonotype was observed at least ten times. This chain links TRBV20-1 with TRBJ2-7; D might be TRBD1 or TRBD2, each matching 5 bases. This CDR3 spans 16 amino acids. Germline V gives CDR1 DFQATT, CDR2 SNEGSKA (reference sequence). With 3 bases removed from V and 0 bases from J, the gap between germline ends came to 18 bases. The CDR3 bases are TGCAGTGCTAGGGGGACCGACTGGGGCACCTCCTACGAGCAGTACTTC. Translation gives CSARGTDWGTSYEQYF.

The CDR3 protein is CASSLPGEGGLETQYF. The CDR3 DNA sequence: TGCGCCAGCAGCCTCCCCGGGGAAGGGGGCCTGGAGACCCAGTACTTC. This rearrangement joins TRBV5-1 to TRBJ2-5, with 7 bases lining up with TRBD1. The V gene's germline CDR1 is SGHRS and CDR2 YFSETQ. J lost 5 bases, V lost 4 bases, and 14 bases had no gene match. The CDR3 covers 16 residues.

V is TRBV7-9 and J is TRBJ2-5; no firm D call. Per the germline V gene, CDR1 is SEHNR and CDR2 is FQNEAQ (reference sequence). The CDR3 has 11 residues. V lost 4 bases, J lost 9 bases, and 9 bases lay in between. The CDR3 reads CASSWDQPQYF. In DNA form, the CDR3 reads TGTGCCAGCAGCTGGGATCAGCCCCAGTACTTC.

V usage is TRBV20-1 and J usage is TRBJ1-2; no firm D call. Germline V gene data show CDR1 as DFQATT and CDR2 as SNEGSKA (reference sequence). The CDR3 extends over 12 amino acids. V was clipped by 5 bases and J by 0 bases, with 7 bases between them. The DNA for the CDR3 is TGCAGTGCTCCAACAACTAACTATGGCTACACCTTC. This encodes CSAPTTNYGYTF.

This clonotype occurred many times. J is TRBJ2-7 and V is TRBV7-8; unclear D gene. This CDR3 has 13 amino acids. The germline CDR1 and CDR2 sequences are SGHVS and FQNEAQ. Trimming stripped 1 base from V and 3 bases from J, with 7 bases between. The chain's CDR3 is CASSLGTLYEQYF. The DNA of the CDR3 is TGTGCCAGCAGCTTAGGGACCCTCTACGAGCAGTACTTC.

CDR3 nucleotide sequence: TGTGCCTGGAGTGTCTGGACAGGGATGGGCTACGAGCAGTACTTC. Translated: CAWSVWTGMGYEQYF. V usage is TRBV30 and J usage is TRBJ2-7, with 8 bases fitting TRBD1. V lost 0 bases to trimming and J lost 3 bases; unmatched junction nucleotides: 7. This CDR3 has 15 amino acids. Germline loops: CDR1 GTSNPN, CDR2 SVGIG (reference sequence).

This clonotype was observed at least ten times. V gene TRBV6-5 combines with J gene TRBJ2-2, with D perhaps matching TRBD2 (6 bases). Trimming took off 0 bases at V and 6 bases at J, with 14 bases between the two ends. The length of the CDR3 is 16 residues. Germline V gives CDR1 MNHEY, CDR2 SVGAGI. CDR3 DNA: TGTGCCAGCAGTTACTCGGCGCTAGCGAGGGCCGGGGAGCTGTTTTTT. It yields the protein CASSYSALARAGELFF.

There are many counts of this clonotype. The chain uses TRBV11-1 and TRBJ1-2, with D unresolved. Deletions cut 1 base from V and 4 bases from J, with 4 bases between. Per the germline V gene, CDR1 is SGHAT and CDR2 is FQDESV (reference sequence). The CDR3 sequence is 12 residues long. CDR3 DNA sequence: TGTGCCAGCAGCTTAGGGACCTATGGCTACACCTTC. Amino acid sequence: CASSLGTYGYTF. The full variable domain, completed using reference TRBV11-1 and TRBJ1-2, is EAEVAQSPRYKITEKSQAVAFWCDPISGHATLYWYRQILGQGPELLVQFQDESVVDDSQLPKDRFSAERLKGVDSTLKIQPAELGDSAMYLCASSLGTYGYTFGSGTRLTVV.

The chain is built from TRBV12-3 or TRBV12-4 and TRBJ1-5; no firm D call. The CDR3 has 16 amino acids. The V gene lost 6 bases and the J gene lost 5 bases, with 20 bases spanning the gap. CDR3 sequence: CASSLPDGTNHQPQHF. The CDR3 DNA reads TGTGCCAGCAGCTTGCCGGACGGAACAAATCATCAGCCCCAGCATTTT.

This clonotype was counted between two and nine times. The chain is built from TRBV28 and TRBJ1-1, with TRBD1 matching over 7 bases. Trimming removed 5 bases from V and 1 base from J; junction bases left unmatched: 16. Looked up from germline, CDR1 is MDHEN and CDR2 is SYDVKM. The CDR3 loop spans 18 amino acids. In DNA form, the CDR3 reads TGTGCCAGCAGTACGGGACAGTTCATCATAAGGGCGAACACTGAAGCTTTCTTT. It translates to CASSTGQFIIRANTEAFF.

The rearrangement links TRBV18 to TRBJ2-7; 7 positions match TRBD2. Trimming took 3 bases from V and 4 from J; bases not matched to a gene: 6. CDR1 and CDR2 (germline): KGHSH, LQKENI. The CDR3 consists of 14 residues. CDR3 coding DNA: TGTGCCAGCTCACCCTCCTCGGGAGGTTACGAGCAGTACTTC. As protein: CASSPSSGGYEQYF.

This clonotype has at least ten counts. The rearrangement joins TRBV7-9 to TRBJ1-1, with D perhaps matching TRBD1 (6 bases). Trimming pared 5 bases from V and 0 bases from J, leaving 22 bases between. Germline values: CDR1 SEHNR, CDR2 FQNEAQ (reference sequence). The CDR3 covers 18 residues. The CDR3 protein is CASSGRRRGGTMNTEAFF. In DNA form, the CDR3 reads TGTGCCAGCAGCGGCCGTAGAAGGGGGGGGACTATGAACACTGAAGCTTTCTTT.

Comments on this clonotype: The junction departs from the called germline gene at one end, perhaps through a read error. The chain recombines TRBV7-3 with TRBJ2-7; 11 nucleotides line up with TRBD2. Looked up from germline, CDR1 is SGHTA and CDR2 is FQGTGA. The CDR3 is 16 amino acids. The CDR3 region has the DNA TGCGCCAGCAGCCCCATCACTAGCGGGAGCTCCTACGAGCAGTACTTC. The encoded protein is CASSPITSGSSYEQYF.

J is TRBJ2-7 and V is TRBV9; 8 nucleotides match TRBD2. Germline V gives CDR1 SGDLS, CDR2 YYNGEE. The CDR3 runs to 17 residues. The J segment lost 7 bases and the V segment lost 3 bases, leaving 18 bases of the junction unmatched. In DNA form, the CDR3 reads TGTGCCAGCAGCGCGCTCCCTGGGACTAGTGCCTACAATGAGCAGTACTTC. As protein: CASSALPGTSAYNEQYF.

This chain uses TRBV5-1 with TRBJ1-5, with D unclear. The CDR3 spans 14 residues. V was pared by 2 bases and J by 4 bases, with 10 bases between. The germline CDR1 and CDR2 sequences are SGHRS and YFSETQ. The CDR3 nucleotides read TGCGCCAGCAGCTTCTTTTCAGAGAATCAGCCCCAGCATTTT. It specifies CASSFFSENQPQHF.

This clonotype was seen ten or more times. The chain uses TRBV10-1 and TRBJ2-7, with a tentative D call TRBD2 (6 bases). Germline V CDR1 and CDR2: WNHNN, SYGVQD (reference sequence). The germline V and J ends were trimmed by 5 bases and 2 bases, with 16 bases remaining between them. The CDR3 spans 15 residues. The CDR3 sequence: CASSKYRDLTYEQYF. The CDR3 region has the DNA TGCGCCAGCAGTAAATACCGGGACTTAACCTACGAGCAGTACTTC.

CDR3 residues: CASSLGTGLDQPQHF. The CDR3 DNA is TGTGCCAGCAGCTTGGGGACTGGGCTGGATCAGCCCCAGCATTTT. The V gene is TRBV7-8, the J gene TRBJ1-5, with D tentatively TRBD1 (5 bases). There are 15 residues in the CDR3. CDR1 is SGHVS and CDR2 is FQNEAQ in the germline V gene. Trimming removed 3 bases at V and 5 bases at J, with 14 bases between.

V gene TRBV6-6 combines with J gene TRBJ2-5, with D unresolved. V lost 6 bases to trimming and J lost 5 bases, with 13 bases between them. Germline CDR1 MNHNY, CDR2 SVGAGI (reference sequence). The CDR3 runs to 13 residues. CDR3 loop: CASRIDDGETQYF. CDR3 DNA sequence: TGTGCCAGCAGAATTGACGACGGTGAGACCCAGTACTTC.

V is TRBV27 and J is TRBJ2-6, with D perhaps matching TRBD2 (6 bases). The germline CDR1 and CDR2 sequences are MNHEY and SMNVEV (reference sequence). The CDR3 sequence is 15 residues long. Between the trimmed V and J ends, which lost 6 bases and 11 bases, there was a span of 20 bases. The CDR3: CASSVGAGLAYVLTF. The CDR3 DNA reads TGTGCCAGCAGCGTAGGTGCGGGGCTAGCCTACGTCCTGACTTTC.

This clonotype was counted once. The chain uses TRBV2 and TRBJ2-2; 8 bases are a match to TRBD2. The CDR3 extends over 14 amino acids. Germline V gene sequence: CDR1 SNHLY, CDR2 FYNNEI. V lost 5 bases to trimming and J lost 6 bases; unmatched junction nucleotides: 5. The CDR3 protein is CASSLSGSAGELFF. Written as DNA, the CDR3 is TGTGCCAGCAGTCTCAGCGGGAGTGCCGGGGAGCTGTTTTTT.

The chain links TRBV10-3 to TRBJ2-3; 7 bases are shared with TRBD2. The CDR3 consists of 16 residues. V was pared by 7 bases and J by 3 bases, with 13 bases of the junction left unmatched. Germline V gene lookup returns CDR1 ENHRY and CDR2 SYGVKD. The CDR3: CAITNQLARGTDTQYF. In DNA, the CDR3 is TGTGCCATCACCAATCAACTAGCGCGAGGGACAGATACGCAGTATTTT.

There are many counts of this clonotype. This rearrangement joins TRBV10-2 to TRBJ2-7, with TRBD1 matching 9 bases. Germline trimming cut 5 bases from V and 4 bases from J; bases unmatched to any gene: 6. The CDR3 runs 14 residues. Germline CDR1 WSHSY, CDR2 SAAADI. In DNA, the CDR3 is TGCGCCAGCAGTCCCTGGACAGGGGAGTACGAGCAGTACTTC. As protein: CASSPWTGEYEQYF.

This chain links TRBV24-1 with TRBJ2-1, with D perhaps given as TRBD1 or TRBD2 (5 bases each). Germline V gene lookup returns CDR1 KGHDR and CDR2 SFDVKD. Trimming took off 2 bases at V and 15 bases at J, with 16 bases between the two ends. The CDR3 spans 13 residues. CDR3 residues: CATSDSRDGVWFF. The CDR3 DNA reads as TGTGCCACCAGTGATTCTAGGGACGGCGTTTGGTTCTTC.

Only a few counts were recorded for this clonotype. V and J are TRBV7-9 and TRBJ2-7; D tentatively fits TRBD1 or TRBD2 (5 bases each). CDR3 size: 14 residues. The V end lost 5 bases, the J end lost 3 bases, and 14 bases lay between the germline ends. Germline CDR1 SEHNR, CDR2 FQNEAQ (reference sequence). The DNA of the CDR3 is TGTGCCAGCAGCCGTCCCGGGACCGGCTACGAGCAGTACTTC. This codes for CASSRPGTGYEQYF.

The chain uses TRBV13 and TRBJ2-7; 8 positions match TRBD2. The CDR3 extends over 15 amino acids. Germline V gene data show CDR1 as PRHDT and CDR2 as FYEKMQ (reference sequence). V shed 5 bases and J 6 bases; nucleotides not matched to a gene: 12. The DNA of the CDR3 is TGTGCCAGCAGCCCAAAGGGGTTTGCGGGAGGCGAGCAGTACTTC. It translates to CASSPKGFAGGEQYF.

The V call is TRBV20-1, the J call TRBJ1-1; tentative D call: TRBD1 (6 bases). V gave up 8 bases and J gave up 4 bases, with 17 bases separating them. From germline, CDR1 is DFQATT and CDR2 SNEGSKA (reference sequence). The CDR3 runs 13 residues. The CDR3 protein is CSTLRGQSTEAFF. CDR3 nucleotide sequence: TGCAGTACCCTTCGGGGGCAGTCCACTGAAGCTTTCTTT.